These 22 T cell receptor beta chains originate from one sample sequenced in a study of response to subunit inactivated influenza vaccine. TCRdb re-analysed the RT-PCR reads in MiXCR, keeping a single row per CDR3 protein. Here the sample spans 400,000 to 650,000 distinct CDR3 sequences, 6.5% to 8% being singletons. The starting material was PBMCs from blood, obtained less than 25 months after vaccination. All receptors derive from a man aged 50 to 69 who received an inactivated influenza vaccine.

This clonotype was counted only a few times. This chain uses TRBV11-2 with TRBJ2-2; D perhaps matches TRBD1 (5 bases). This CDR3 contains 14 residues. V was pared by 1 base and J by 7 bases, with 10 bases between. Per the germline V gene, CDR1 is SGHAT and CDR2 is FQNNGV. CDR3 sequence (DNA): TGTGCCAGCAGCTTAGGTGGGGCGTTCGGGGAGCTGTTTTTT. This gives the protein CASSLGGAFGELFF.

J is TRBJ2-7 and V is TRBV3-1; TRBD2 matches 7 bases. V lost 4 bases to trimming and J lost 3 bases; unmatched junction nucleotides: 12. The CDR3 has 16 residues. From germline, CDR1 is LGHDT and CDR2 YNNKEL (reference sequence). This CDR3 is CASSRHGLAEFYEQYF. For the CDR3, the DNA is TGTGCCAGCAGCCGGCATGGGCTAGCGGAGTTCTACGAGCAGTACTTC.

This clonotype was counted only a few times. V usage is TRBV20-1 and J usage is TRBJ1-2; 9 nucleotides agree with TRBD1. Per the germline V gene, CDR1 is DFQATT and CDR2 is SNEGSKA (reference sequence). Trimming took 5 bases from V and 4 from J; bases not matched to a gene: 5. There are 13 residues in the CDR3. CDR3: CSAATGGFYGYTF. Written as DNA, the CDR3 is TGCAGTGCTGCGACAGGGGGTTTCTATGGCTACACCTTC.

This clonotype came up many times. This rearrangement joins TRBV7-9 to TRBJ2-2, with 8 bases lining up with TRBD1. J lost 0 bases, V lost 5 bases, and 2 bases had no gene match. The CDR3 is made up of 15 amino acids. Germline CDR1 SEHNR, CDR2 FQNEAQ (reference sequence). The CDR3 is CASSPDRANTGELFF. Written as DNA, the CDR3 is TGTGCCAGCAGCCCGGACAGGGCGAACACCGGGGAGCTGTTTTTT.

This clonotype was seen only a few times. V and J are TRBV6-5 and TRBJ2-5; D ambiguous. This CDR3 contains 14 residues. V gave up 2 bases and J gave up 5 bases, with 12 bases separating them. Germline CDR1 MNHEY, CDR2 SVGAGI. The CDR3 DNA sequence: TGTGCCAGCAGTTACGGAAGTCAAGGGGAGACCCAGTACTTC. This sequence encodes CASSYGSQGETQYF.

The table lists this clonotype with a few counts. The V call is TRBV12-3 or TRBV12-4, the J call TRBJ2-3; 10 bases agree with TRBD1. The CDR3 sequence is 15 residues long. V lost 2 bases to trimming and J lost 4 bases; unmatched junction nucleotides: 3. The chain's CDR3 is CASSLKTGGADTQYF. The CDR3 region has the DNA TGTGCCAGCAGTTTAAAGACAGGGGGCGCAGATACGCAGTATTTT.

This clonotype occurred many times. J is TRBJ2-1 and V is TRBV20-1; 8 nucleotides agree with TRBD2. Germline CDR1 DFQATT, CDR2 SNEGSKA (reference sequence). The CDR3 is 13 residues long. Unmatched junction bases numbered 7, after V lost 5 bases and J lost 7 bases. Here the CDR3 DNA reads TGCAGTGCTCGGGGAAGCGGGAGTAATGAGCAGTTCTTC. Protein sequence: CSARGSGSNEQFF.

The V call is TRBV4-1, the J call TRBJ2-3, with a tentative D call TRBD2 (6 bases). V dropped 3 bases and J dropped 0 bases, with 13 bases sitting between them. The CDR3 covers 16 residues. Germline CDR1 reads MGHRA; CDR2 reads YSYEKL. This CDR3 reads CASSQGIGLSTDTQYF. In DNA form, the CDR3 reads TGCGCCAGCAGCCAGGGAATTGGACTAAGCACAGATACGCAGTATTTT.

The chain links TRBV2 to TRBJ2-7; 7 nucleotides line up with TRBD2. The CDR3 sequence is 14 residues long. CDR1 is SNHLY, CDR2 FYNNEI, per germline. Trimming took 3 bases from V and 5 from J; bases not matched to a gene: 7. The CDR3 protein is CASSEGRDRDEQYF. The CDR3 DNA is TGTGCCAGCAGTGAGGGGAGGGATAGGGACGAGCAGTACTTC.

This CDR3 is CASSSRTGVDTIYF. CDR3 nucleotides: TGTGCCAGCAGTTCAAGGACAGGGGTGGACACCATATATTTT. The V and J genes are TRBV6-5 and TRBJ1-3; 9 bases fit TRBD1. The CDR3 totals 14 residues. Germline V gene data show CDR1 as MNHEY and CDR2 as SVGAGI. V lost 4 bases and J lost 8; bases outside the gene matches: 6.

This clonotype has ten or more counts. The CDR3 DNA sequence: TGTGCCAGTAGTATGTTTTCGGCAGTACCGAACACTGAAGCTTTCTTT. Amino acids: CASSMFSAVPNTEAFF. The rearrangement joins TRBV19 to TRBJ1-1, with D hard to call. Germline lookup yields CDR1 LNHDA and CDR2 SQIVND (reference sequence). This CDR3 comprises 16 residues. Trimming removed 3 bases from V and 1 base from J, with 15 bases in between.

In its sample, this clonotype was seen many times. This chain links TRBV11-2 with TRBJ2-1; tentative D call: TRBD1 (5 bases). The length of the CDR3 is 14 residues. Looked up from germline, CDR1 is SGHAT and CDR2 is FQNNGV. V was trimmed by 0 bases and J by 4 bases, leaving 7 bases between them. The CDR3 nucleotides read TGTGCCAGCAGCTTAGAACAGGTATACAATGAGCAGTTCTTC. Protein sequence: CASSLEQVYNEQFF.

This clonotype was detected many times. CDR3 sequence: CASSQTQGTTEAFF. The CDR3 DNA follows: TGTGCCAGCAGTCAAACACAGGGTACCACTGAAGCTTTCTTT. The chain couples TRBV28 to TRBJ1-1, with D perhaps TRBD1 (6 bases). The ends were cut back, 5 bases at V and 4 bases at J, with 14 bases in the middle. The germline V gene encodes CDR1 MDHEN and CDR2 SYDVKM. The CDR3 covers 14 residues.

This clonotype was observed a few times. The chain links TRBV6-1 to TRBJ2-2; 7 nucleotides align to TRBD1. The germline V gene encodes CDR1 MNHNS and CDR2 SASEGT. The V and J ends lost 0 bases and 3 bases, in that order; junction bases with no gene match: 7. The CDR3 extends over 17 amino acids. For the CDR3, the DNA is TGTGCCAGCAGTGAAGCGGTAGGGGGCCTGTACACCGGGGAGCTGTTTTTT. Protein: CASSEAVGGLYTGELFF.

In its sample, this clonotype was seen a few times. The chain links TRBV6-2 or TRBV6-3 to TRBJ2-6; D is undetermined. In germline, CDR1 is MNHEY, CDR2 SVGEGT. Trimming cost V 7 bases and J 0 bases, with 4 bases left between them. The CDR3 totals 13 residues. The CDR3 nucleotides read TGTGCCAGCAAGAGCTCTGGGGCCAACGTCCTGACTTTC. Its protein product is CASKSSGANVLTF.

This clonotype was observed a few times. The rearrangement uses TRBV19 and TRBJ2-7; possible D gene TRBD1, 6 bases. Trimming cost V 3 bases and J 3 bases, with 15 bases left between them. Germline V gene data show CDR1 as LNHDA and CDR2 as SQIVND (reference sequence). CDR3 length equals 15 residues. This CDR3 is CASSIKDRRIYEQYF. In nucleotides, the CDR3 is TGTGCCAGTAGTATCAAGGACAGACGAATCTACGAGCAGTACTTC.

The chain is built from TRBV15 and TRBJ1-4, with 8 bases fitting TRBD1. The CDR3 is made up of 15 amino acids. Germline V gene data show CDR1 as LNHNV and CDR2 as YYDKDF (reference sequence). Trimming removed 4 bases from V and 4 bases from J; junction bases left unmatched: 5. The CDR3 here is CATSNGQGHNEKLFF. The CDR3, as DNA: TGTGCCACCAGCAATGGACAGGGCCATAATGAAAAACTGTTTTTT.

The J gene is TRBJ2-7, the V gene TRBV20-1; D tentatively reads TRBD1 or TRBD2 (5 bases each). Germline V lookup: CDR1 DFQATT, CDR2 SNEGSKA (reference sequence). Deletions cut 5 bases from V and 0 bases from J, with 11 bases between. The CDR3 has 13 residues. The DNA for the CDR3 is TGCAGTGCTCCACCGGGACCCTCCTACGAGCAGTACTTC. It yields the protein CSAPPGPSYEQYF.

The CDR3 DNA sequence: TGTGCCAGCAGCCCTCGGACTAGCGGGGGACGCACAGATACGCAGTATTTT. Encoded protein: CASSPRTSGGRTDTQYF. The chain combines TRBV7-2 with TRBJ2-3, with 13 bases that match TRBD2. There are 17 residues in the CDR3. V lost 5 bases, J lost 1 base, and 6 bases stayed unmatched. The germline gives CDR1 SGHTA, CDR2 FQGNSA.

This clonotype has just a few counts. This rearrangement joins TRBV3-1 to TRBJ2-3, with TRBD2 matching over 9 bases. Trimming took 3 bases from V and 1 from J; bases not matched to a gene: 11. Germline CDR1 LGHDT, CDR2 YNNKEL (reference sequence). The CDR3 is 18 residues long. The CDR3 coding sequence is TGTGCCAGCAGCCATTTTAGCGGGAGTTTCCCTCGCACAGATACGCAGTATTTT. Translation: CASSHFSGSFPRTDTQYF.

The chain links TRBV6-1 to TRBJ2-7, with 7 bases fitting TRBD1. CDR3 length equals 11 residues. Per the germline V gene, CDR1 is MNHNS and CDR2 is SASEGT. V gave up 10 bases and J gave up 1 base; unmatched junction bases: 1. The CDR3 DNA reads TGTGCCACCAGGGGGTCCTACGAGCAGTACTTC. Encoded protein: CATRGSYEQYF.

The genes are TRBV5-1 and TRBJ2-7; maybe TRBD2 (5 bases). The V gene's germline CDR1 is SGHRS and CDR2 YFSETQ. The CDR3 totals 14 residues. V lost 0 bases and J 5 bases, leaving 12 bases between the germline ends. The DNA for the CDR3 is TGCGCCAGCAGCTTGGCCGGGGAGATCGACGAGCAGTACTTC. It yields the protein CASSLAGEIDEQYF.